This T cell receptor beta chain comes out of a study of blood T cell repertoires in COVID-19. Study as a whole: Collection of acute and convalescent COVID-19 samples took place in the United States, Italy and Spain. Nucleic acid was either cDNA or gDNA, and it came from T cells, B-cell-depleted T cells, or PBMCs.

The CDR3 is made up of 21 amino acids. Trimming removed 2 bases from V and 15 bases from J; junction bases left unmatched: 29. Germline CDR1 and CDR2: SGHRS and YFSETQ. Per the original data handling: Reference gene primer amplification yielded estimated nucleated cell counts. Clones were read by immunoSEQ multiplex PCR, and TCRdb kept only the in-frame ones, dropping some. That table supplies the V and J calls and clone size; D and trimming were determined from the DNA. The sample yields approximately 290,000 clones, around 89% seen once. Sample: peripheral blood. The chain combines TRBV5-1 with TRBJ2-1, with 13 nucleotides matching TRBD2. The receptor was derived from a woman aged 55-75 years with acute or convalescent COVID-19. CDR3 DNA sequence: TGCGCCAGCAGCTTTGAGAAACCGGGACTAGCGGGAATCTTCGGGAAGTTTGGGATGTTCTTC. Protein product: CASSFEKPGLAGIFGKFGMFF.